The 24 T cell receptor beta chains listed next were all sequenced from one sample in a study of radiation and T cells in renal cell carcinoma. Indicated time point: blood 2 weeks post-SBRT. As for treatment: 15 Gy SBRT to primary tumor, nephrectomy 4 weeks later. Sequencing used immunoSEQ multiplex PCR; TCRdb keeps in-frame clones, though not all of them. The sample includes over 60,000 clones, 80% to 90% of them seen just once. This specimen consisted of blood, obtained from a patient whose treatment included radiotherapy and nephrectomy. Receptors originate from a woman aged 45-65 years with renal cell carcinoma.

This chain joins TRBV30 and TRBJ2-7; TRBD1 aligns across 7 bases. There are 13 residues in the CDR3. From germline, CDR1 is GTSNPN and CDR2 SVGIG (reference sequence). J lost 0 bases, V lost 2 bases, and 1 base had no gene match. This chain's CDR3 is CAWSPGGSYEQYF. CDR3 coding DNA: TGTGCCTGGAGTCCAGGGGGCTCCTACGAGCAGTACTTC.

The chain couples TRBV9 to TRBJ2-5; D ambiguous. CDR3 size: 14 residues. Germline V CDR1 and CDR2: SGDLS, YYNGEE. The V end lost 4 bases, the J end lost 6 bases, and 16 bases lay between the germline ends. CDR3 protein: CASSPVAGIKTQYF. Here the CDR3 DNA reads TGTGCCAGCAGCCCGGTGGCTGGGATAAAGACCCAGTACTTC.

This clone came up once. The gene calls are TRBV19 and TRBJ1-5, with a tentative D call TRBD1 (5 bases). This CDR3 comprises 15 residues. Germline V gene data show CDR1 as LNHDA and CDR2 as SQIVND (reference sequence). V lost 4 bases and J lost 7, with 17 bases in between. For the CDR3, the DNA is TGTGCCAGTAGTACCCGCCGGGACGACAGCCAGCCCCAGCATTTT. Its translation is CASSTRRDDSQPQHF.

The V and J genes are TRBV6-6 and TRBJ2-5, with 10 positions matching TRBD1. From germline, CDR1 is MNHNY and CDR2 SVGAGI (reference sequence). The CDR3 has 15 residues. V lost 5 bases and J lost 11; bases outside the gene matches: 14. CDR3 DNA sequence: TGTGCCAGCAGTAACGGGGACAGGGGATTAGGAGAGCAGTACTTC. This encodes CASSNGDRGLGEQYF.

J is TRBJ1-6 and V is TRBV4-2, with 9 bases aligning to TRBD1. CDR3 size: 18 residues. Germline CDR1 reads LGHNA; CDR2 reads YNFKEQ. V dropped 0 bases and J dropped 7; count of bases not matched to a gene: 10. CDR3 DNA: TGTGCCAGCAGCCAAGATTGGGGGACAGGGCTCGGGAATTCACCCCTCCACTTT. Protein sequence: CASSQDWGTGLGNSPLHF.

This clone has at least ten counts. CDR3 sequence reads: CASSPGQGIDYTF. CDR3 in DNA: TGCGCCAGCAGCCCGGGACAGGGCATAGACTACACCTTC. The rearrangement links TRBV5-1 to TRBJ1-2; 9 nucleotides align to TRBD1. This CDR3 region has 13 residues. Germline trimming cut 4 bases from V and 10 bases from J; bases unmatched to any gene: 8. CDR1 is SGHRS and CDR2 is YFSETQ in the germline V gene.

The V call is TRBV30, the J call TRBJ1-4, with D unresolved. Trimming removed 0 bases from V and 8 bases from J, with 10 bases in between. Per the germline V gene, CDR1 is GTSNPN and CDR2 is SVGIG (reference sequence). The CDR3 is made up of 13 amino acids. The CDR3 spells CAWSVKPAEKLFF. The CDR3 DNA reads as TGTGCCTGGAGTGTAAAGCCGGCCGAAAAACTGTTTTTT.

This sequence joins TRBV28 and TRBJ2-6, with 8 bases identical to TRBD1. The junction had 5 bases not matched to a gene; V was cut back by 6 bases and J by 1 base. Germline V CDR1 and CDR2: MDHEN, SYDVKM. The CDR3 length is 16 residues. This CDR3 is CASRKDRVSGANVLTF. The CDR3 DNA follows: TGTGCCAGCAGGAAGGACAGGGTATCTGGGGCCAACGTCCTGACTTTC.

This clone was counted ten times or more. V usage is TRBV5-1 and J usage is TRBJ2-4; TRBD1 might be the D (6 bases). Trimming shortened V by 1 base and J by 7 bases, and 12 bases separated the two germline ends. The CDR3 has 14 amino acids. The germline CDR1 and CDR2 sequences are SGHRS and YFSETQ. CDR3 region: CASSLRGIGNIQYF. CDR3 nucleotide sequence: TGCGCCAGCAGCTTGAGGGGGATTGGGAACATTCAGTACTTC.

The CDR3 DNA is TGTGCCAGCAGCTTGGGAAGCCCCCCAGATACGCAGTATTTT. As protein: CASSLGSPPDTQYF. This rearrangement joins TRBV7-2 to TRBJ2-3; D unclear. The germline CDR1 and CDR2 sequences are SGHTA and FQGNSA. The CDR3 is 14 amino acids. The germline V and J ends were trimmed by 3 bases and 4 bases, with 11 bases remaining between them.

This chain joins TRBV5-4 and TRBJ1-3; perhaps TRBD1 as D (6 bases). Germline CDR1 SGHNT, CDR2 YYREEE (reference sequence). The CDR3 spans 12 residues. V gave up 4 bases and J gave up 9 bases, with 11 bases separating them. Here the CDR3 DNA reads TGTGCCAGCAGCGGGGGCCGGAGCACCATATATTTT. Its protein product is CASSGGRSTIYF.

This chain uses TRBV5-1 with TRBJ2-7; D remains unclear. With 4 bases removed from V and 6 bases from J, the gap between germline ends came to 17 bases. Per the germline V gene, CDR1 is SGHRS and CDR2 is YFSETQ. CDR3 length equals 14 residues. The CDR3 DNA reads as TGCGCCAGCAGCGTAACGGGCCTCTCCGGCGAGCAGTACTTC. Its translation: CASSVTGLSGEQYF.

This clone showed up just once. The DNA of the CDR3 is TGTGCCAGCAGCTTAGCGAGGGGCTACACCTTC. Protein sequence: CASSLARGYTF. The chain carries TRBV7-9 and TRBJ1-2; D not certain. The CDR3 contains 11 residues. Trimming took 0 bases from V and 8 from J, leaving 4 bases between them. The germline CDR1 and CDR2 sequences are SEHNR and FQNEAQ (reference sequence).

This clone was detected once. V and J are TRBV28 and TRBJ2-7; D possibly corresponds to TRBD2 (6 bases). The V end lost 3 bases, the J end lost 0 bases, and 15 bases lay between the germline ends. Germline V gene lookup returns CDR1 MDHEN and CDR2 SYDVKM. This CDR3 spans 16 amino acids. CDR3: CASSFTVGTSSYEQYF. CDR3 in DNA: TGTGCCAGCAGTTTTACGGTAGGGACTTCCTCCTACGAGCAGTACTTC.

The chain has TRBV7-9 and TRBJ2-4; D is uncertain. The V and J ends lost 8 bases and 3 bases respectively, with 14 bases between them. Germline CDR1 reads SEHNR; CDR2 reads FQNEAQ (reference sequence). The CDR3 contains 14 residues. The CDR3 DNA sequence: TGTGCCAGCTCCTTACTTCCTGTCAAAAACATTCAGTACTTC. It translates to CASSLLPVKNIQYF. Full variable domain (rest looked up from reference TRBV7-9 and TRBJ2-4): DTGVSQNPRHKITKRGQNVTFRCDPISEHNRLYWYRQTLGQGPEFLTYFQNEAQLEKSRLLSDRFSAERPKGSFSTLEIQRTEQGDSAMYLCASSLLPVKNIQYFGAGTRLSVL.

A note on this clone: The junction shows a germline mismatch at one end, possibly a read error. The genes are TRBV5-4 and TRBJ2-5; D is unclear. CDR1 and CDR2 from the germline V gene are SGHNT and YYREEE (reference sequence). The length of the CDR3 is 13 residues. The CDR3 nucleotides are TGCGCCAGCAGCCAAGAAAGGGAAGAGACCCAGTACTTC. Protein sequence: CASSQEREETQYF.

The chain is built from TRBV7-2 and TRBJ1-4, with D tentatively TRBD1 (5 bases). The germline V and J ends were trimmed by 5 bases and 8 bases, with 21 bases remaining between them. There are 16 residues in the CDR3. Looked up from germline, CDR1 is SGHTA and CDR2 is FQGNSA. The CDR3 DNA sequence: TGTGCCAGCAGCCCCACCCTACAGGTGGCGGGGGAAAAACTGTTTTTT. Translating it yields CASSPTLQVAGEKLFF.

V is TRBV6-1 and J is TRBJ1-2, with D maybe TRBD1 (5 bases). Trimming removed 9 bases at V and 2 bases at J, with 10 bases between. The CDR3 spans 12 residues. The germline V gene has CDR1 MNHNS and CDR2 SASEGT. CDR3 loop: CASRGDNYGYTF. CDR3 coding DNA: TGTGCCAGTAGAGGGGACAACTATGGCTACACCTTC.

This CDR3 is CAISEPSSGTGALTNYGYTF. The CDR3 DNA sequence: TGTGCCATCAGTGAGCCGTCCTCCGGGACAGGGGCCCTTACTAACTATGGCTACACCTTC. The V call is TRBV10-3, the J call TRBJ1-2, with TRBD1 identical over 10 bases. The length of the CDR3 is 20 residues. From germline, CDR1 is ENHRY and CDR2 SYGVKD. Trimming cost V 2 bases and J 0 bases; bases outside gene matches: 15.

This sequence joins TRBV7-8 and TRBJ2-7, with unresolved D. CDR1 and CDR2 from the germline V gene are SGHVS and FQNEAQ. Trimming left V 1 base short and J 6 bases short, with 7 bases between. CDR3 length: 12 residues. The CDR3 DNA sequence: TGTGCCAGCAGCTTAGGTTCGGGCGAGCAGTACTTC. Its translation: CASSLGSGEQYF. Combining the CDR3 with reference TRBV7-8 and TRBJ2-7 gives the whole variable domain GAGVSQSPRYKVAKRGQDVALRCDPISGHVSLFWYQQALGQGPEFLTYFQNEAQLDKSGLPSDRFFAERPEGSVSTLKIQRTQQEDSAVYLCASSLGSGEQYFGPGTRLTVT.

This clone was picked up one time. The chain is built from TRBV5-4 and TRBJ1-1; weak D call: TRBD1 (5 bases). From germline, CDR1 is SGHNT and CDR2 YYREEE (reference sequence). Trimming cost V 2 bases and J 1 base, with 12 bases left between them. The CDR3 runs 15 residues. The DNA for the CDR3 is TGTGCCAGCAGCTTACAGCGAGGGGCGAACACTGAAGCTTTCTTT. This sequence encodes CASSLQRGANTEAFF.

The CDR3 is CASGLALDLSSYNEQFF. CDR3 coding DNA: TGTGCTAGTGGTTTGGCCCTCGACCTGAGCTCCTACAATGAGCAGTTCTTC. The chain carries TRBV12-5 and TRBJ2-1; no definite D call. The CDR3 is made up of 17 amino acids. Germline assignment: CDR1 LGHNT and CDR2 FRNRAP. V was pared by 1 base and J by 0 bases, with 13 bases between.

V is TRBV7-9 and J is TRBJ2-7; maybe TRBD1 (5 bases). V was trimmed by 4 bases and J by 0 bases, leaving 10 bases between them. Germline CDR1 is SEHNR and CDR2 is FQNEAQ (reference sequence). This CDR3 spans 14 amino acids. The CDR3 nucleotides read TGTGCCAGCAGCTCTGGGGCTCTCTCCTACGAGCAGTACTTC. Protein: CASSSGALSYEQYF. Using reference TRBV7-9 and TRBJ2-7 for the parts outside the CDR3, the full variable domain is DTGVSQNPRHKITKRGQNVTFRCDPISEHNRLYWYRQTLGQGPEFLTYFQNEAQLEKSRLLSDRFSAERPKGSFSTLEIQRTEQGDSAMYLCASSSGALSYEQYFGPGTRLTVT.

The gene calls are TRBV28 and TRBJ1-1; D is undetermined. The CDR3 is 12 residues long. CDR1 MDHEN and CDR2 SYDVKM come from the germline V gene. Trimming took off 4 bases at V and 8 bases at J, with 11 bases between the two ends. DNA for the CDR3: TGTGCCAGCAGTTCACCGAGGGTAGAAGCTTTCTTT. Translation: CASSSPRVEAFF.